The 29 T cell receptor beta chains listed next were all sequenced from one sample in a study of beta chain features in type 1 diabetes. General study results and limits: Within each of all four CD4+ subsets, Type 1 diabetes patients had TCRB CDR3s that were moderately but significantly shorter.

The antigens these receptors bind are not known. The entirety of the isolated RNA underwent reverse transcription, so expressed TCRB transcripts were sequenced. Data came from immunoSEQ multiplex PCR; TCRdb stores just in-frame clones and leaves some out. Here the sample spans more than 550,000 clones, over 11% being singletons. Sequencing input: naive CD4+ T cells from blood. The source is a man aged 18 to 30 with type 1 diabetes.

The chain carries TRBV18 and TRBJ2-7; maybe TRBD2 (6 bases). With 0 bases removed from V and 2 bases from J, the gap between germline ends came to 8 bases. This CDR3 comprises 14 residues. Germline V gene lookup returns CDR1 KGHSH and CDR2 LQKENI. The CDR3 sequence: CASSPPWGAYEQYF. DNA of the CDR3: TGTGCCAGCTCACCACCATGGGGGGCCTACGAGCAGTACTTC. Full variable domain (missing parts from reference TRBV18 and TRBJ2-7): NAGVMQNPRHLVRRRGQEARLRCSPMKGHSHVYWYRQLPEEGLKFMVYLQKENIIDESGMPKERFSAEFPKEGPSILRIQQVVRGDSAAYFCASSPPWGAYEQYFGPGTRLTVT.

This clone was seen a handful of times. Here the CDR3 reads CASSKVRKGVGTEAFF. In nucleotides, the CDR3 is TGTGCCAGCAGCAAAGTGCGTAAAGGGGTCGGCACTGAAGCTTTCTTT. The rearrangement uses TRBV21-1 and TRBJ1-1; the DNA was not compared with TRBD1, the D call given in the table. TRBV21-1 is deemed a pseudogene. The CDR3 has 16 amino acids.

This clone was detected many times. The J gene is TRBJ1-3, the V gene TRBV5-8, with 9 positions matching TRBD1. Trimming at V came to 10 bases and at J to 5 bases, leaving 10 bases not matched to a gene. The CDR3 consists of 14 residues. Germline V gives CDR1 SGHTS, CDR2 YDEGEE. In nucleotides, the CDR3 is TGTGCCTCAGGACAGGGGAGGCTCCGAAACACCATATATTTT. Its translation: CASGQGRLRNTIYF.

This clone was counted between two and nine times. This chain uses TRBV9 with TRBJ2-1; TRBD2 aligns across 7 bases. The junction had 10 bases not matched to a gene; V was cut back by 4 bases and J by 6 bases. Germline values: CDR1 SGDLS, CDR2 YYNGEE. This CDR3 spans 15 amino acids. The CDR3 DNA sequence: TGTGCCAGCAGCACCTCAAGGGAGGGCATCAATGAGCAGTTCTTC. This sequence encodes CASSTSREGINEQFF.

CDR3 DNA sequence: TGTGCCTGGAGTGTAGCCCCGAATCAGCCCCAGCATTTT. Residues: CAWSVAPNQPQHF. The gene calls are TRBV30 and TRBJ1-5, with no clear D. Germline CDR1 and CDR2: GTSNPN and SVGIG (reference sequence). This CDR3 region has 13 residues. Trimming pared 0 bases from V and 4 bases from J, leaving 7 bases between.

CDR3 region: CAISKTGDSYEQYF. CDR3 in DNA: TGTGCCATCAGTAAGACAGGGGATTCCTACGAGCAGTACTTC. The chain employs TRBV10-3 and TRBJ2-7, with 8 positions matching TRBD1. This CDR3 has 14 residues. V was clipped by 5 bases and J by 1 base; unmatched bases: 4. CDR1 and CDR2 (germline): ENHRY, SYGVKD.

This chain connects TRBV18 to TRBJ2-2, with D uncertain. This CDR3 comprises 14 residues. V was pared by 0 bases and J by 4 bases, with 6 bases between. Germline CDR1 and CDR2: KGHSH and LQKENI. As DNA, the CDR3 is TGTGCCAGCTCACCACCGGCCCCCACCGGGGAGCTGTTTTTT. It encodes CASSPPAPTGELFF. Full variable domain (missing parts from reference TRBV18 and TRBJ2-2): NAGVMQNPRHLVRRRGQEARLRCSPMKGHSHVYWYRQLPEEGLKFMVYLQKENIIDESGMPKERFSAEFPKEGPSILRIQQVVRGDSAAYFCASSPPAPTGELFFGEGSRLTVL.

The chain combines TRBV9 with TRBJ2-2; D not resolved. The CDR3 runs 14 residues. Looked up from germline, CDR1 is SGDLS and CDR2 is YYNGEE. With 1 base removed from V and 3 bases from J, the gap between germline ends came to 7 bases. The DNA of the CDR3 is TGTGCCAGCAGCGTACCTCCGGACACCGGGGAGCTGTTTTTT. Protein product: CASSVPPDTGELFF. The variable domain in full, with the rest retrieved from reference TRBV9 and TRBJ2-2, is DSGVTQTPKHLITATGQRVTLRCSPRSGDLSVYWYQQSLDQGLQFLIQYYNGEERAKGNILERFSAQQFPDLHSELNLSSLELGDSALYFCASSVPPDTGELFFGEGSRLTVL.

There are a few counts of this clone. The chain combines TRBV30 with TRBJ2-5; D is unresolved. The CDR3 contains 15 residues. V gave up 0 bases and J gave up 4 bases, with 15 bases separating them. The germline gives CDR1 GTSNPN, CDR2 SVGIG (reference sequence). In DNA, the CDR3 is TGTGCCTGGAGTGTCAAATCCCCGGGTCGAGAGACCCAGTACTTC. It is translated as CAWSVKSPGRETQYF. The full variable domain, its missing parts supplied by reference TRBV30 and TRBJ2-5, is SQTIHQWPATLVQPVGSPLSLECTVEGTSNPNLYWYRQAAGRGLQLLFYSVGIGQISSEVPQNLSASRPQDRQFILSSKKLLLSDSGFYLCAWSVKSPGRETQYFGPGTRLLVL.

The chain links TRBV6-1 to TRBJ2-7, with a tentative D call TRBD2 (5 bases). This CDR3 has 13 residues. Germline V gives CDR1 MNHNS, CDR2 SASEGT. V was clipped by 10 bases and J by 3 bases, with 16 bases between them. The CDR3 DNA follows: TGTGCCACCACTAGAACGTCCAACTACGAGCAGTACTTC. Translated: CATTRTSNYEQYF.

The chain recombines TRBV7-9 with TRBJ1-4; 11 bases are a match to TRBD1. This CDR3 is 15 amino acids long. Germline V CDR1 and CDR2: SEHNR, FQNEAQ (reference sequence). The trim removed 11 bases at V and 0 bases at J, leaving 5 bases unmatched. The CDR3 DNA sequence: TGTGCCTTCCGGGACAGGGGGTCAACTAATGAAAAACTGTTTTTT. It specifies CAFRDRGSTNEKLFF.

This clone was found a few times. In nucleotides, the CDR3 is TGCGCCAGCAGCTTCGGGGTCCGAGGGGGGTCCGAGCAGTACTTC. It yields the protein CASSFGVRGGSEQYF. The gene calls are TRBV5-1 and TRBJ2-7; D tentatively reads TRBD1 or TRBD2 (6 bases each). The V gene lost 2 bases and the J gene lost 6 bases, with 18 bases spanning the gap. The germline CDR1 and CDR2 sequences are SGHRS and YFSETQ. The CDR3 covers 15 residues.

J is TRBJ2-6 and V is TRBV5-1; D not resolved. The CDR3 sequence is 14 residues long. Deletions cut 5 bases from V and 0 bases from J, with 6 bases between. Germline CDR1 SGHRS, CDR2 YFSETQ. The CDR3 sequence: CASRDVSGANVLTF. The CDR3 coding sequence is TGCGCCAGCAGAGACGTCTCTGGGGCCAACGTCCTGACTTTC.

This clone was seen only a few times. The rearrangement links TRBV10-3 to TRBJ2-3, with 7 bases matching TRBD1. This CDR3 has 16 amino acids. Per germline, CDR1 ENHRY and CDR2 SYGVKD. V dropped 8 bases and J dropped 0; count of bases not matched to a gene: 11. The CDR3 region is CAIEGKGAGSTDTQYF. In DNA form, the CDR3 reads TGTGCCATCGAGGGGAAGGGGGCTGGGAGCACAGATACGCAGTATTTT.

The sample holds a few counts of this clone. The chain carries TRBV30 and TRBJ2-1; 11 bases are shared with TRBD2. V was clipped by 4 bases and J by 1 base; unmatched bases: 6. The CDR3 loop spans 16 amino acids. CDR1 GTSNPN and CDR2 SVGIG come from the germline V gene (reference sequence). This CDR3 is CAWKRLAGTSYNEQFF. The DNA for the CDR3 is TGTGCCTGGAAAAGACTAGCGGGAACGTCCTACAATGAGCAGTTCTTC.

This clone was picked up a small number of times. The genes are TRBV5-4 and TRBJ2-5; no definite D call. Trimming took 0 bases from V and 4 from J, leaving 10 bases between them. The CDR3 extends over 14 amino acids. The germline gives CDR1 SGHNT, CDR2 YYREEE (reference sequence). This CDR3 reads CASSLAGSGETQYF. The CDR3, as DNA: TGTGCCAGCAGCTTGGCAGGATCGGGAGAGACCCAGTACTTC.

The rearrangement uses TRBV14 and TRBJ2-7, with 8 bases lining up with TRBD1. The trim removed 4 bases at V and 2 bases at J, leaving 4 bases unmatched. Germline CDR1 is SGHDN and CDR2 is FVKESK. This CDR3 region has 14 residues. The CDR3 DNA reads TGTGCCAGCAGCCGGACAGGGAGGACCTACGAGCAGTACTTC. Residues: CASSRTGRTYEQYF.

This clone was seen only a few times. J is TRBJ2-1 and V is TRBV5-1, with a possible D match to TRBD2 (5 bases). The germline V gene encodes CDR1 SGHRS and CDR2 YFSETQ. This CDR3 is built from 13 residues. V was trimmed by 1 base and J by 8 bases, leaving 10 bases between them. The CDR3 reads CASSLLLADEQFF. The CDR3 DNA follows: TGCGCCAGCAGCTTGCTGCTAGCCGATGAGCAGTTCTTC.

This clone has just a few counts. This chain links TRBV29-1 with TRBJ2-2; D is unclear. V lost 7 bases and J lost 5, with 14 bases in between. Germline V CDR1 and CDR2: SQVTM, ANQGSEA. The CDR3 contains 13 residues. This CDR3 reads CSAPRAPTGELFF. In nucleotides, the CDR3 is TGCAGCGCCCCCCGGGCTCCTACCGGGGAGCTGTTTTTT.

This clone turned up a few times. The sample holds other DNA sequences that translate to the same CDR3. The J gene is TRBJ2-1, the V gene TRBV5-1; 7 bases are shared with TRBD2. Germline-derived CDR1 and CDR2 are SGHRS and YFSETQ. Germline trimming cut 0 bases from V and 1 base from J; bases unmatched to any gene: 4. The CDR3 sequence is 16 residues long. The CDR3 coding sequence is TGCGCCAGCAGCTTGGACCCAGCGGGGTCCTACAATGAGCAGTTCTTC. As protein: CASSLDPAGSYNEQFF.

The table lists this clone with a few counts. CDR3 nucleotide sequence: TGTGCCAGAGAGGGGGGAAGGAATGAGCAGTTCTTC. Its protein is CAREGGRNEQFF. The rearrangement uses TRBV2 and TRBJ2-1; possibly TRBD1 or TRBD2 for D (6 bases each). This CDR3 contains 12 residues. V lost 9 bases and J 7 bases, leaving 13 bases between the germline ends. CDR1 is SNHLY, CDR2 FYNNEI, per germline.

This clone has a handful of counts. The V call is TRBV5-6, the J call TRBJ2-4; D may be TRBD1 (6 bases). The CDR3 is 14 residues long. Trimming took 1 base from V and 6 from J, leaving 11 bases between them. CDR1 is SGHDT and CDR2 is YYEEEE in the germline V gene. The CDR3 DNA reads as TGTGCCAGCAGCTTGACCTCAGGGGTAAACATTCAGTACTTC. It yields the protein CASSLTSGVNIQYF.

This clone has more than one count but fewer than ten. The rearrangement links TRBV30 to TRBJ1-2, with a tentative D call TRBD1 (6 bases). V was cut by 2 bases and J by 8 bases, with 12 bases left in between. Germline V gene data show CDR1 as GTSNPN and CDR2 as SVGIG (reference sequence). The CDR3 is 12 amino acids. The CDR3: CAWSLGAGGYTF. DNA for the CDR3: TGTGCCTGGAGTTTGGGGGCGGGAGGCTACACCTTC.

In this sample, this clone turned up once. Other DNA sequences in the sample encode the same CDR3. The chain has TRBV5-1 and TRBJ2-5; 10 nucleotides line up with TRBD2. Trimming at V came to 3 bases and at J to 2 bases, leaving 4 bases not matched to a gene. The CDR3 length is 15 residues. Germline V lookup: CDR1 SGHRS, CDR2 YFSETQ. The CDR3, as DNA: TGCGCCAGCAGCTCCGGACTAGCGGTACAAGAGACCCAGTACTTC. This gives the protein CASSSGLAVQETQYF.

V and J are TRBV2 and TRBJ2-1; 10 bases fit TRBD1. V lost 5 bases and J lost 8; bases outside the gene matches: 12. The germline gives CDR1 SNHLY, CDR2 FYNNEI. The CDR3 length is 16 residues. The CDR3: CASSMPGQGPSHEQFF. The CDR3 region has the DNA TGTGCCAGCAGTATGCCGGGACAGGGGCCCTCGCATGAGCAGTTCTTC.

In its sample, this clone was seen a few times. The genes are TRBV2 and TRBJ1-6; unclear D gene. Germline V gene data show CDR1 as SNHLY and CDR2 as FYNNEI. The CDR3 is made up of 15 amino acids. V lost 1 base to trimming and J lost 7 bases, with 11 bases between them. The chain's CDR3 is CASSEVVMRNSPLHF. CDR3 nucleotides: TGTGCCAGCAGTGAAGTGGTCATGAGAAATTCACCCCTCCACTTT.

The rearrangement uses TRBV7-2 and TRBJ2-3; 7 nucleotides line up with TRBD2. This CDR3 has 16 amino acids. Germline V gene data show CDR1 as SGHTA and CDR2 as FQGNSA. Germline trimming cut 1 base from V and 1 base from J; bases unmatched to any gene: 5. This CDR3 is CASSLDGRGGTDTQYF. DNA of the CDR3: TGTGCCAGCAGCTTAGATGGACGGGGGGGCACAGATACGCAGTATTTT.

This clone occurred a few times. The chain carries TRBV5-1 and TRBJ2-5; D not resolved. Germline CDR1 reads SGHRS; CDR2 reads YFSETQ. The CDR3 has 12 amino acids. Trimming left V 0 bases short and J 5 bases short, with 5 bases between. CDR3 nucleotide sequence: TGCGCCAGCAGCTTGGCGGTTGAGACCCAGTACTTC. This encodes CASSLAVETQYF.

The chain uses TRBV9 and TRBJ2-2, with D possibly being TRBD1 (6 bases). V was pared by 3 bases and J by 6 bases, with 12 bases between. The CDR3 is made up of 14 amino acids. The V gene's germline CDR1 is SGDLS and CDR2 YYNGEE. In DNA, the CDR3 is TGTGCCAGCAGCGACAGGGTTTGGGCCGGGGAGCTGTTTTTT. It encodes CASSDRVWAGELFF.